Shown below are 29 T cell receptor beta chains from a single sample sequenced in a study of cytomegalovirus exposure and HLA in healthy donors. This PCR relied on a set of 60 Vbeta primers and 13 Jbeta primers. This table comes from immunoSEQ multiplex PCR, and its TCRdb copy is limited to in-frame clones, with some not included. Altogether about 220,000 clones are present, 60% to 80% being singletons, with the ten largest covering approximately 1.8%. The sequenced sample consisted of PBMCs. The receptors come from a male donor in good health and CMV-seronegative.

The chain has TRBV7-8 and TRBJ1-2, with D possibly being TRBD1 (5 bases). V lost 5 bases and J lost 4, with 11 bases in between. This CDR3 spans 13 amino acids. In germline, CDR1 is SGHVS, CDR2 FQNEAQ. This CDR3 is CASSPQGSYGYTF. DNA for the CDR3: TGTGCCAGCAGCCCCCAGGGTAGCTATGGCTACACCTTC.

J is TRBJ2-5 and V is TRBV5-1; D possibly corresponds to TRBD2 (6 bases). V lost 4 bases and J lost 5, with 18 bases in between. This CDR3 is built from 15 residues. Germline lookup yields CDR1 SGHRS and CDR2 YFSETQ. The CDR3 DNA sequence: TGCGCCAGCAGCAAGACCGGGACTCTAGGGGAGACCCAGTACTTC. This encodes CASSKTGTLGETQYF.

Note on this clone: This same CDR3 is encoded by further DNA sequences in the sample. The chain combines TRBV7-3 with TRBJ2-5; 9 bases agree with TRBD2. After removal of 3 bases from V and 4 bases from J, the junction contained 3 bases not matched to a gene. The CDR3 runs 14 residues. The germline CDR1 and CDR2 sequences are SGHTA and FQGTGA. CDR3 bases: TGTGCCAGCAGCTTGGCGGGAGGGGGAGAGACCCAGTACTTC. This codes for CASSLAGGGETQYF.

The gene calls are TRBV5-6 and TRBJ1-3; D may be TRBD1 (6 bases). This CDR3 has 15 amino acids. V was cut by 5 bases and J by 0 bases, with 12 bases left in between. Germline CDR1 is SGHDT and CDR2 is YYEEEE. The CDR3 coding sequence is TGTGCCAGCAGAGACAGGTATCACTCTGGAAACACCATATATTTT. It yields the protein CASRDRYHSGNTIYF.

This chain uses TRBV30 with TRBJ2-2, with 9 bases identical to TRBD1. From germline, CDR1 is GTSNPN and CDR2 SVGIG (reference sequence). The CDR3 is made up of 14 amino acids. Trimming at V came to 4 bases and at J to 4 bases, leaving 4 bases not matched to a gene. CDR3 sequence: CAWNPGQGTGELFF. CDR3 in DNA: TGTGCCTGGAATCCGGGACAGGGCACCGGGGAGCTGTTTTTT.

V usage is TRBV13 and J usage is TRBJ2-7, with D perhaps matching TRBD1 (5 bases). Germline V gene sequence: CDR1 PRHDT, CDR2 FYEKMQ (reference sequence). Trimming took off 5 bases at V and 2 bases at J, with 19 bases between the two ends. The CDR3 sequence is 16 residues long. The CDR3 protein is CASSATEQHLAYEQYF. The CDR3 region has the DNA TGTGCCAGCAGCGCGACAGAGCAGCACCTCGCCTACGAGCAGTACTTC.

CDR3 loop: CASSLEQATEAFF. The CDR3 DNA is TGTGCCAGCAGCTTAGAACAGGCCACTGAAGCTTTCTTT. This chain connects TRBV7-2 to TRBJ1-1, with D possibly matching TRBD1 (5 bases). The germline CDR1 and CDR2 sequences are SGHTA and FQGNSA. This CDR3 has 13 residues. Trimming pared 1 base from V and 4 bases from J, leaving 7 bases between. The variable domain in full, with the rest retrieved from reference TRBV7-2 and TRBJ1-1, is GAGVSQSPSNKVTEKGKDVELRCDPISGHTALYWYRQSLGQGLEFLIYFQGNSAPDKSGLPSDRFSAERTGGSVSTLTIQRTQQEDSAVYLCASSLEQATEAFFGQGTRLTVV.

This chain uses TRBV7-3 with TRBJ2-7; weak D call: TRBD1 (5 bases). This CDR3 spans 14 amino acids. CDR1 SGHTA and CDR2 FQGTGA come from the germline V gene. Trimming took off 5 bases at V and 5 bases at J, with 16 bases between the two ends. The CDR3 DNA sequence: TGTGCCAGCAGCCCCAGGACATCCACCGACGAGCAGTACTTC. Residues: CASSPRTSTDEQYF.

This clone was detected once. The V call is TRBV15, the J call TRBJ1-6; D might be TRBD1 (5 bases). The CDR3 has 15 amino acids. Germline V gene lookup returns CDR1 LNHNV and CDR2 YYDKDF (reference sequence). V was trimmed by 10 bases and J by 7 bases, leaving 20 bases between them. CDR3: CARDSTPKKNSPLHF. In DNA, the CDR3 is TGTGCCAGAGACAGCACCCCGAAAAAAAATTCACCCCTCCACTTT.

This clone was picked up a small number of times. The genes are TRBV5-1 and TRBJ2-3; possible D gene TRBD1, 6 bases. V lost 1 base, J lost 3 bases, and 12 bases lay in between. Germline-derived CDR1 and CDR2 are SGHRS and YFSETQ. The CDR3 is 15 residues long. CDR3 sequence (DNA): TGCGCCAGCAGCTTGTTAGCAGGGGATACAGATACGCAGTATTTT. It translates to CASSLLAGDTDTQYF. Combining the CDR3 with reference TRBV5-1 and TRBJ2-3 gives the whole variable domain KAGVTQTPRYLIKTRGQQVTLSCSPISGHRSVSWYQQTPGQGLQFLFEYFSETQRNKGNFPGRFSGRQFSNSRSEMNVSTLELGDSALYLCASSLLAGDTDTQYFGPGTRLTVL.

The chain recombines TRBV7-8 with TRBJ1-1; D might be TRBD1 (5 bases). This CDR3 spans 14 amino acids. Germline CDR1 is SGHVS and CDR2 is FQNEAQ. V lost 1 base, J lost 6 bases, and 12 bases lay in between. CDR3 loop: CASSLGSGGSEAFF. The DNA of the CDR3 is TGTGCCAGCAGCTTAGGATCCGGGGGTTCTGAAGCTTTCTTT.

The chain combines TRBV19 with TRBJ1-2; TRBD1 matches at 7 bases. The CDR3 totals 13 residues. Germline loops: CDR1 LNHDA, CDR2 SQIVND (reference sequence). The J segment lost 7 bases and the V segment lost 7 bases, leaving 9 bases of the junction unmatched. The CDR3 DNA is TGTGCCAGTACCGCGGACAGGTACGGTGGCTACACCTTC. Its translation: CASTADRYGGYTF.

Here the CDR3 reads CASSEGEPRQPQHF. The DNA for the CDR3 is TGTGCCAGCAGTGAAGGTGAGCCCCGGCAGCCCCAGCATTTT. The rearrangement links TRBV6-1 to TRBJ1-5, with D uncertain. V was pared by 1 base and J by 7 bases, with 11 bases between. Germline-derived CDR1 and CDR2 are MNHNS and SASEGT. This CDR3 has 14 amino acids.

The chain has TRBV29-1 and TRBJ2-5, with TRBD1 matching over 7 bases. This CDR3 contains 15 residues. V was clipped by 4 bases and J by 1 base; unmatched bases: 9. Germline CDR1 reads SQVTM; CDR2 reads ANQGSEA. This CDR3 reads CSVADPGTAQETQYF. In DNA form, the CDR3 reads TGCAGCGTTGCCGATCCCGGGACAGCCCAAGAGACCCAGTACTTC.

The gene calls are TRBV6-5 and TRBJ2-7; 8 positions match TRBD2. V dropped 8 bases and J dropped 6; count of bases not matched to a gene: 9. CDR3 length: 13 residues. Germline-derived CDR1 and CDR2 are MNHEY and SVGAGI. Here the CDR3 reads CASSAGVGGEQYF. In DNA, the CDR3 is TGTGCCAGCTCAGCGGGAGTCGGCGGCGAGCAGTACTTC.

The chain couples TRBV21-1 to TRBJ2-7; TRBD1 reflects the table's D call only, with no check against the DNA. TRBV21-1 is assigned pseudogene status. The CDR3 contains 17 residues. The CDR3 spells CASSIVLRQGRPYEQYF. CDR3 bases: TGTGCCAGCAGCATCGTACTTAGACAGGGTCGGCCCTACGAGCAGTACTTC.

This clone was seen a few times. The CDR3 sequence is CASSPSYEQYF. The CDR3 DNA is TGTGCCAGCAGCCCTTCCTACGAGCAGTACTTC. This chain joins TRBV7-2 and TRBJ2-7, with unresolved D. Per germline, CDR1 SGHTA and CDR2 FQGNSA. V was trimmed by 5 bases and J by 1 base, leaving 3 bases between them. The CDR3 has 11 amino acids.

The CDR3, as DNA: TGTGCCACCAGCAGAGACAACAGGAAGGTCTCACACGAGCAGTACTTC. Translating gives CATSRDNRKVSHEQYF. V and J are TRBV15 and TRBJ2-7; TRBD1 might be the D (5 bases). CDR1 is LNHNV, CDR2 YYDKDF, per germline (reference sequence). This CDR3 region has 16 residues. V was cut by 0 bases and J by 5 bases, with 17 bases left in between.

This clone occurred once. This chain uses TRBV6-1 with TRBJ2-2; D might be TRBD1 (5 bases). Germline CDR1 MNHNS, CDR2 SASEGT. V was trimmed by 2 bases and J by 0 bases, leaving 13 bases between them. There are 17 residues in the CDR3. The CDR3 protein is CASSEILWTSNTGELFF. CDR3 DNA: TGTGCCAGCAGTGAAATTTTGTGGACATCGAACACCGGGGAGCTGTTTTTT.

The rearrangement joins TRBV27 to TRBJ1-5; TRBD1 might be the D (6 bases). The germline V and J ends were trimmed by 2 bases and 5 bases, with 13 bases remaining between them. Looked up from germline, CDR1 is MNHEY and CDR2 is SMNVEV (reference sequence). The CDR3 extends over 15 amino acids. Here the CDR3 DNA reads TGTGCCAGCAGTTTAATCGGACAGCCGGATCAGCCCCAGCATTTT. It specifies CASSLIGQPDQPQHF.

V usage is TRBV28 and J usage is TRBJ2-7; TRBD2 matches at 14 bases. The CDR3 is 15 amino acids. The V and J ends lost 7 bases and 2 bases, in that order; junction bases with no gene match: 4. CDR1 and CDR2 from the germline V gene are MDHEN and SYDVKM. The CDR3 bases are TGTGCCAGCACTCGGACTAGCGGGGGGCCCTACGAGCAGTACTTC. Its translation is CASTRTSGGPYEQYF.

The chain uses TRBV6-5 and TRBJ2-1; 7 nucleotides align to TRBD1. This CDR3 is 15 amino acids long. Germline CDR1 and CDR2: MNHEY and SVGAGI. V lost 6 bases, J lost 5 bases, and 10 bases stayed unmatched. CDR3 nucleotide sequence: TGTGCCAGCAGCTCCGGGACAGTGAAGCACAATGAGCAGTTCTTC. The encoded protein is CASSSGTVKHNEQFF.

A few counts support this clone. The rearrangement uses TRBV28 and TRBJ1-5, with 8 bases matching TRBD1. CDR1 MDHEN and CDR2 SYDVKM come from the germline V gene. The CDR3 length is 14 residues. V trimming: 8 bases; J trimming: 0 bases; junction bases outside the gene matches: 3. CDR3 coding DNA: TGTGCCAGCCGGACAGGGTTTAGCAATCAGCCCCAGCATTTT. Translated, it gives CASRTGFSNQPQHF. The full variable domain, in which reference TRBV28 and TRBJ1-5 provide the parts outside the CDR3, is DVKVTQSSRYLVKRTGEKVFLECVQDMDHENMFWYRQDPGLGLRLIYFSYDVKMKEKGDIPEGYSVSREKKERFSLILESASTNQTSMYLCASRTGFSNQPQHFGDGTRLSIL.

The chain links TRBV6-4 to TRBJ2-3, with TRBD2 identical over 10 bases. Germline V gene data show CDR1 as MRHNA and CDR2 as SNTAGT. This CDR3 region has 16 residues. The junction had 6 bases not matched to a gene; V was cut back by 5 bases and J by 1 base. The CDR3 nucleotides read TGTGCCAGCAGTCTAACCGGGACTAGCGGCACAGATACGCAGTATTTT. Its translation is CASSLTGTSGTDTQYF.

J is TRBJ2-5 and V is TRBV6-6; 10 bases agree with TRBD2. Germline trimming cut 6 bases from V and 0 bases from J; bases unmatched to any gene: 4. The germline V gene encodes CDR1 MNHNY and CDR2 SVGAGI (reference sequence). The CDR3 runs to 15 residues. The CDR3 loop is CASRLAGANQETQYF. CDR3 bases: TGTGCCAGCAGGCTAGCGGGGGCCAACCAAGAGACCCAGTACTTC.

The CDR3 region has the DNA TGTGCCAGCAGCGCCCGGGAGGGGAGGGCAGCTTTCTTT. Residues: CASSAREGRAAFF. The chain links TRBV11-3 to TRBJ1-1; possibly TRBD1 for D (5 bases). Germline assignment: CDR1 SGHNT and CDR2 YENEEA. Trimming took 5 bases from V and 10 from J, leaving 17 bases between them. The CDR3 has 13 residues.

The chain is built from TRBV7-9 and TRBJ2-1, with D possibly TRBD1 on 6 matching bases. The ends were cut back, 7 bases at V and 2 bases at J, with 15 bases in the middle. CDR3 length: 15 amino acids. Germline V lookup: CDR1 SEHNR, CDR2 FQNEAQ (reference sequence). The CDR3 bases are TGTGCCAGCACCGCACGGGACACCCCCTACAATGAGCAGTTCTTC. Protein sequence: CASTARDTPYNEQFF.

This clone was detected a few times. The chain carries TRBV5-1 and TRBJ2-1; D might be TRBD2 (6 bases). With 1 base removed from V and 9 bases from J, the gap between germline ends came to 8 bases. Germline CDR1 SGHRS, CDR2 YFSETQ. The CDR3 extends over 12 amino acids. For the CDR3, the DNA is TGCGCCAGCAGCTTGACCGGGGGTGAGCAGTTCTTC. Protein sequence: CASSLTGGEQFF.

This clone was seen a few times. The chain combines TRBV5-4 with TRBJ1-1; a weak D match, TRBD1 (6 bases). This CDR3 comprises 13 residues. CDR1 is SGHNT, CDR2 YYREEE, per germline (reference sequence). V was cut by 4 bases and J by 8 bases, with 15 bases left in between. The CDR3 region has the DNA TGTGCCAGCAGCACAGCAGGGGTTGGGGAAGCTTTCTTT. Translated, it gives CASSTAGVGEAFF.